The 15 T cell receptor beta chains below all came from one sample that was sequenced in a study of monozygotic twins with inflammatory bowel disease. One entry per CDR3 protein, without DNA, is what TCRdb gives after re-calling the 5' RACE reads. In total, the table holds 420,000 or so distinct CDR3 sequences. The sequencing input was blood. These receptors came from a human donor with ulcerative colitis or Crohn's disease, or a healthy co-twin of an affected twin (not recorded which).

The CDR3 loop is CASSLAGQGRDEKLFF. The chain employs TRBV5-1 and TRBJ1-4; the TCRdb call, TRBD1, lacks DNA for checking. Germline CDR1 reads SGHRS; CDR2 reads YFSETQ. The CDR3 has 16 residues.

The chain carries TRBV20-1 and TRBJ1-1; TCRdb calls TRBD1, which cannot be checked without DNA. The CDR3 runs to 13 residues. Germline V CDR1 and CDR2: DFQATT, SNEGSKA (reference sequence). The CDR3 sequence is CSATNPQGTEAFF.

The chain joins TRBV7-2 to TRBJ2-3; TCRdb gives TRBD1 as the D gene, but with no DNA this cannot be confirmed. Germline V gives CDR1 SGHTA, CDR2 FQGNSA. The CDR3 covers 13 residues. The CDR3 spells CASRAGNTDTQYF.

J is TRBJ2-2 and V is TRBV5-1. The CDR3 is 18 amino acids. Per germline, CDR1 SGHRS and CDR2 YFSETQ. CDR3 loop: CASSTLSPASLNTGELFF.

The rearrangement uses TRBV3-1 and TRBJ2-1; lacking DNA, the TRBD1 call made by TCRdb goes unchecked. The germline CDR1 and CDR2 sequences are LGHDT and YNNKEL (reference sequence). CDR3 length: 16 residues. Here the CDR3 reads CASSQHRGLPKNEQFF.

The rearrangement uses TRBV20-1 and TRBJ2-1. The CDR3 contains 14 residues. Germline CDR1 and CDR2: DFQATT and SNEGSKA (reference sequence). The chain's CDR3 is CSARDLSSYNEQFF.

The chain recombines TRBV4-3 with TRBJ1-6. From germline, CDR1 is LGHNA and CDR2 YSLEER. The CDR3 is made up of 16 amino acids. The CDR3 protein is CASSQDRVLGNSPLHF.

The rearrangement joins TRBV24-1 to TRBJ2-1. The CDR3 totals 13 residues. Germline assignment: CDR1 KGHDR and CDR2 SFDVKD. The CDR3 sequence: CAIDTGSYNEQFF.

The chain couples TRBV3-1 to TRBJ1-5. Germline loops: CDR1 LGHDT, CDR2 YNNKEL (reference sequence). The length of the CDR3 is 14 residues. This chain's CDR3 is CASSQNFVGQPQHF.

The chain joins TRBV6-2 or TRBV6-3 to TRBJ2-7; the TCRdb D gene call, TRBD2, has no DNA to confirm it. CDR1 is MNHEY, CDR2 SVGEGT, per germline. The CDR3 consists of 14 residues. The CDR3: CASRLLAGPYEQYF.

The chain joins TRBV9 to TRBJ2-7. This CDR3 has 14 amino acids. Per the germline V gene, CDR1 is SGDLS and CDR2 is YYNGEE. The chain's CDR3 is CASSGGPQNHEQYF.

The chain recombines TRBV19 with TRBJ2-2; the TCRdb call, TRBD2, lacks DNA for checking. The CDR3 loop spans 20 amino acids. CDR1 is LNHDA and CDR2 is SQIVND in the germline V gene (reference sequence). The CDR3 spells CASTRKGGLASSHGTGELFF.

V is TRBV11-1 and J is TRBJ2-1; the TCRdb call, TRBD2, lacks DNA for checking. This CDR3 has 15 amino acids. The germline CDR1 and CDR2 sequences are SGHAT and FQDESV (reference sequence). The CDR3 is CASSTRAASYNEQFF.

The rearrangement links TRBV10-3 to TRBJ2-3; TCRdb's D call of TRBD2 is untestable without DNA. The CDR3 covers 15 residues. Germline V gene sequence: CDR1 ENHRY, CDR2 SYGVKD. The CDR3 reads CAISESGASTDTQYF.

This chain connects TRBV5-1 to TRBJ2-3; lacking DNA, the TRBD2 call made by TCRdb goes unchecked. The CDR3 covers 16 residues. CDR1 and CDR2 (germline): SGHRS, YFSETQ. This chain's CDR3 is CASSLAPAGGTDTQYF.